This TCR beta chain was identified during a study of siplizumab effects on memory and regulatory T cells (dated by TCRdb to about 2019). Study-level background: The study looked at the effect of siplizumab, an anti-CD2 antibody, on alloreactive T-cell subsets in allogeneic mixed lymphocyte reactions made from human PBMCs.

Sorted unstimulated T cells and proliferating T cells recovered from mixed lymphocyte reactions underwent TCRbeta CDR3 sequencing. Fresh whole blood from ten HLA-typed healthy donors was used as the source from which PBMCs were isolated. General conclusions and limits of the study: Of the alloreactive CD4+ clones that could be mapped, the Treg-derived share averaged about 63% with siplizumab compared with about 25% in control reactions. Compared with memory T cells, unstimulated naive T cells appeared more diverse, and naive cells seemed to make a substantial contribution to the alloresponse. Siplizumab significantly lowered the cumulative frequency of alloreactive sequences that could be traced to unstimulated CD4+ memory T cells. For roughly 75-95% of proliferating CD4+ or CD8+ clones, no naive or memory phenotype could be assigned. The suppressive function of proliferating Tregs from siplizumab cultures was not functionally confirmed. Because sequences below about 10^-5 frequency were poorly captured, only a minor fraction of alloreactive clones could be mapped to unstimulated subsets.

The CDR3 spans 15 residues, from the cysteine through the phenylalanine. This entry keeps only the CDR3 DNA: 45 bases, framed from base 1. The V end loses 3 bases and the J end loses 2 bases, and a stretch of 11 bases separates them. Taken from the germline V gene, the CDR1 and CDR2 loops are LGHNA and YNFKEQ. The library was generated by the immunoSEQ multiplex PCR assay. The deep sequencing platform assayed around 94,000 TCR templates per sample. Genomic DNA extracted from sorted T cells was used for TCRbeta CDR3 sequencing. Processing in the source paper ran as follows. The R programming language was used for the clonal analysis of the TCRbeta CDR3 data. Comparing unstimulated samples against CFSE-low samples taken after the reaction was how alloreactive CD4+ and CD8+ clones were defined. Alloreactive CD4+ clones were assigned to regulatory or non-regulatory origin by matching sequences to sorted unstimulated Treg and non-Treg repertoires. TCRdb took this table from immuneACCESS and kept in-frame rearrangements with V and J called. Such tables lack part of the clones; where checked against another copy, unresolved V genes explain under half of the gap, and the rest is unexplained. That table furnishes V, J and clone size, whereas the DNA furnished D and trimming. The sample has 100,000 to 120,000 clones on record, over 85% of them singletons. Clones ranked in the top ten supply approximately 1.3% of the sample.

A word on this clone: Its antigen is still unknown. No quality values exist for individual bases; no much larger clone is one base distant.

The sequence is built from TRBV4-2 and TRBJ1-3; no confident D gene assignment can be made. This sequence was found in a human donor in good health. The sequencing sample was made of CD4+ T cells sorted from blood. The CDR3: CASSQVFQAGNTIYF. The DNA sequence is given as TGTGCCAGCAGCCAGGTGTTTCAAGCTGGAAACACCATATATTTT.